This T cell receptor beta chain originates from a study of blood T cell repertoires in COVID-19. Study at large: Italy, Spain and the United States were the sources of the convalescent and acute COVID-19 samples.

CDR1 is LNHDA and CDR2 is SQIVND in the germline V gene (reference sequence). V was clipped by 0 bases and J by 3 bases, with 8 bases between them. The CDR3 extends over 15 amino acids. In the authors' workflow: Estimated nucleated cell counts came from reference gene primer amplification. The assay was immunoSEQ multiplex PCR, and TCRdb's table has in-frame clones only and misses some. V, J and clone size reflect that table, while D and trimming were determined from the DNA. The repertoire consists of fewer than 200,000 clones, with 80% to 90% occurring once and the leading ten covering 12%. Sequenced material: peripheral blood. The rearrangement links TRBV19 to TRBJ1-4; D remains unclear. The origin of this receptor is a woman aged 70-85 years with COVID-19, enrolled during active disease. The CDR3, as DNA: TGTGCCAGTAGTATAGATCAACAGCCTAATGAAAAACTGTTTTTT. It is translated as CASSIDQQPNEKLFF.